The 31 T cell receptor beta chains given below trace back to one sample, sequenced in a study of identical twins' blood T cells. One entry per CDR3 protein, called by TCRdb with MiXCR from the 5' RACE reads. The sample includes a few hundred thousand distinct CDR3 sequences, 25% to 35% of them seen just once. The sequenced sample was PBMCs. The source is a woman aged 18-50 years in good health.

This chain links TRBV18 with TRBJ1-1; unclear D gene. The CDR3 consists of 13 residues. Germline lookup yields CDR1 KGHSH and CDR2 LQKENI. The V and J ends lost 2 bases and 3 bases respectively, with 7 bases between them. The CDR3 DNA reads as TGTGCCAGCTCACCAGGGAAGGACACTGAAGCTTTCTTT. Translation: CASSPGKDTEAFF.

With regard to this clonotype: Possible read error: a much larger clone is one base away. This rearrangement joins TRBV6-5 to TRBJ1-1, with TRBD1 as a possible D gene (5 bases). Per the germline V gene, CDR1 is MNHEY and CDR2 is SVGAGI. The CDR3 is made up of 14 amino acids. The CDR3 region is CANSYAGGGTEAFF. DNA for the CDR3: TGTGCCAACAGTTATGCGGGTGGGGGCACTGAAGCTTTCTTT.

This clonotype was seen only a few times. The chain recombines TRBV3-1 with TRBJ1-3; D is possibly TRBD1 (6 bases). CDR1 is LGHDT, CDR2 YNNKEL, per germline (reference sequence). V was cut by 1 base and J by 10 bases, with 14 bases left in between. This CDR3 is built from 14 residues. CDR3 in DNA: TGTGCCAGCAGCCAAGCCCGGGAAGGGGGAACCATATATTTT. This gives the protein CASSQAREGGTIYF.

In this sample, this clonotype turned up many times. V usage is TRBV29-1 and J usage is TRBJ1-2; tentative D call: TRBD1 (5 bases). The CDR3 spans 15 residues. In germline, CDR1 is SQVTM, CDR2 ANQGSEA. V lost 0 bases and J 4 bases, leaving 15 bases between the germline ends. The CDR3: CSVEEMGGDLYGYTF. The CDR3 coding sequence is TGCAGCGTTGAAGAGATGGGCGGGGACCTCTATGGCTACACCTTC.

This clonotype came up many times. CDR3 protein: CSVGTNYGYTF. CDR3 sequence (DNA): TGCAGCGTTGGGACTAACTATGGCTACACCTTC. The genes are TRBV29-1 and TRBJ1-2; D gene ambiguous. Trimming removed 4 bases at V and 0 bases at J, with 3 bases between. This CDR3 has 11 residues. Germline-derived CDR1 and CDR2 are SQVTM and ANQGSEA.

This clonotype was seen at least ten times. The CDR3 DNA is TGTGCCAGCAGCGTAGCCATGAACACTGAAGCTTTCTTT. Protein: CASSVAMNTEAFF. The chain recombines TRBV9 with TRBJ1-1; unclear D gene. CDR1 and CDR2 (germline): SGDLS, YYNGEE. Trimming removed 0 bases at V and 0 bases at J, with 3 bases between. The CDR3 spans 13 residues.

Regarding this clonotype: A much larger clone differs from this one at a single base, so this may be a read error. The final CDR3 position lacks the conserved phenylalanine or tryptophan, pointing to a likely read error. The genes are TRBV7-9 and TRBJ1-2; D not resolved. The length of the CDR3 is 12 residues. Trimming shortened V by 3 bases and J by 8 bases, and 10 bases separated the two germline ends. Germline V lookup: CDR1 SEHNR, CDR2 FQNEAQ (reference sequence). The DNA for the CDR3 is TGTGCCAGCAGCTTCGTAGGACCCGGCTACACCCTC. It translates to CASSFVGPGYTL.

This rearrangement joins TRBV19 to TRBJ2-7; a possible D gene is TRBD1 (6 bases). The CDR3 is 14 amino acids. With 3 bases removed from V and 2 bases from J, the gap between germline ends came to 11 bases. CDR1 is LNHDA, CDR2 SQIVND, per germline (reference sequence). Written as DNA, the CDR3 is TGTGCCAGTAGTATGGGGGCCCGCGCCTACGAGCAGTACTTC. This codes for CASSMGARAYEQYF.

The chain links TRBV6-6 to TRBJ1-1; D gene uncertain. Germline V gene sequence: CDR1 MNHNY, CDR2 SVGAGI (reference sequence). The V and J ends lost 6 bases and 11 bases respectively, with 13 bases between them. CDR3 length: 11 amino acids. For the CDR3, the DNA is TGTGCCAGCAGCTTCACTCCCAGCGCTTTCTTT. Translating it yields CASSFTPSAFF.

This clonotype was detected a few times. This rearrangement joins TRBV13 to TRBJ1-4, with TRBD1 matching over 7 bases. Germline-derived CDR1 and CDR2 are PRHDT and FYEKMQ (reference sequence). V was clipped by 6 bases and J by 5 bases; unmatched bases: 6. There are 14 residues in the CDR3. The CDR3 nucleotides are TGTGCCAGCAGGTCACAGGGGCCCAATGAAAAACTGTTTTTT. This sequence encodes CASRSQGPNEKLFF.

This clonotype was seen a handful of times. The chain couples TRBV9 to TRBJ2-2; a weak D match, TRBD2 (5 bases). Trimming took 4 bases from V and 3 from J, leaving 13 bases between them. This CDR3 has 15 residues. The germline gives CDR1 SGDLS, CDR2 YYNGEE. The DNA for the CDR3 is TGTGCCAGCAGCCGTTCCTCGAGGGACACCGGGGAGCTGTTTTTT. This codes for CASSRSSRDTGELFF.

This chain connects TRBV9 to TRBJ1-2; maybe TRBD1 (5 bases). V dropped 1 base and J dropped 2 bases, with 6 bases sitting between them. The CDR3 runs to 13 residues. The germline CDR1 and CDR2 sequences are SGDLS and YYNGEE. This chain's CDR3 is CASSVRGNYGYTF. The CDR3 coding sequence is TGTGCCAGCAGCGTACGGGGGAACTATGGCTACACCTTC.

Only a few counts were recorded for this clonotype. This chain uses TRBV29-1 with TRBJ1-1; D is possibly TRBD1 (5 bases). V lost 4 bases and J 7 bases, leaving 19 bases between the germline ends. This CDR3 has 14 amino acids. Looked up from germline, CDR1 is SQVTM and CDR2 is ANQGSEA. CDR3 in amino acids: CSVGGTETTFEAFF. Written as DNA, the CDR3 is TGCAGCGTTGGGGGGACCGAGACCACGTTTGAAGCTTTCTTT.

The table lists this clonotype with many counts. The DNA for the CDR3 is TGTGCCAGCAGTTTAATTCGGAGCACTGAAGCTTTCTTT. It codes for CASSLIRSTEAFF. The chain has TRBV12-3 or TRBV12-4 and TRBJ1-1; D gene uncertain. The CDR3 has 13 amino acids. The V end was cut by 2 bases, the J end by 4 bases, with 8 bases between.

A few counts support this clonotype. CDR3 coding DNA: TGTGCCAGCAGTCCGCCGACAGGGTTGAACACCGGGGAGCTGTTTTTT. Its protein is CASSPPTGLNTGELFF. V usage is TRBV11-3 and J usage is TRBJ2-2; 7 nucleotides line up with TRBD1. Germline loops: CDR1 SGHNT, CDR2 YENEEA. The CDR3 is made up of 16 amino acids. Trimming took 6 bases from V and 1 from J; bases not matched to a gene: 8.

A few counts support this clonotype. The chain uses TRBV3-1 and TRBJ2-7; TRBD2 is a possible D gene (6 bases). V shed 4 bases and J shed 7 bases, with 17 bases lying between them. This CDR3 has 14 residues. Germline loops: CDR1 LGHDT, CDR2 YNNKEL (reference sequence). In DNA form, the CDR3 reads TGTGCCAGCAGCCGGGCGACTAGTTTGGGTGAGCAGTACTTC. As protein: CASSRATSLGEQYF.

V and J are TRBV5-1 and TRBJ1-1, with 8 bases matching TRBD1. This CDR3 is built from 15 residues. From germline, CDR1 is SGHRS and CDR2 YFSETQ. Trimming removed 8 bases from V and 1 base from J; junction bases left unmatched: 10. DNA for the CDR3: TGCGCCAGTAGCGGATCCGGGACAGGGAACACTGAAGCTTTCTTT. It specifies CASSGSGTGNTEAFF. The entire variable domain, with the rest obtained from reference TRBV5-1 and TRBJ1-1, is as follows: KAGVTQTPRYLIKTRGQQVTLSCSPISGHRSVSWYQQTPGQGLQFLFEYFSETQRNKGNFPGRFSGRQFSNSRSEMNVSTLELGDSALYLCASSGSGTGNTEAFFGQGTRLTVV.

The chain links TRBV3-1 to TRBJ1-2; the D is unclear. Trimming cost V 4 bases and J 7 bases, with 10 bases left between them. The CDR3 has 12 residues. CDR1 and CDR2 from the germline V gene are LGHDT and YNNKEL (reference sequence). The CDR3 loop is CASSLRRIGYTF. The CDR3 DNA reads TGTGCCAGCAGCCTGCGGCGGATTGGCTACACCTTC.

The V and J genes are TRBV29-1 and TRBJ2-1, with D perhaps assigned TRBD1 or TRBD2 (5 bases each). V shed 7 bases and J shed 7 bases, with 11 bases lying between them. CDR3 length: 11 amino acids. Germline CDR1 SQVTM, CDR2 ANQGSEA. The CDR3 sequence is CSGDRRNEQFF. CDR3 DNA sequence: TGCAGCGGGGACCGGAGAAATGAGCAGTTCTTC.

This clonotype was recorded many times. This chain connects TRBV6-1 to TRBJ2-1, with TRBD1 matching 7 bases. This CDR3 has 14 residues. J was trimmed by 8 bases and V by 3 bases; bases with no gene match: 7. Germline CDR1 and CDR2: MNHNS and SASEGT. The CDR3 region has the DNA TGTGCCAGCAGTGATCTAGAAGGGGGCGATGAGCAGTTCTTC. This sequence encodes CASSDLEGGDEQFF.

A remark on this clonotype: A much larger clone lies a single base off, so this may be a read error. This chain links TRBV5-1 with TRBJ1-5; tentatively, D is TRBD1 (6 bases). This CDR3 spans 15 amino acids. Germline CDR1 reads SGHRS; CDR2 reads YFSETQ. Trimming took off 0 bases at V and 0 bases at J, with 7 bases between the two ends. CDR3 protein: CASSLAGDSNQPQHF. Written as DNA, the CDR3 is TGCGCCAGCAGCTTGGCAGGGGATAGCAATCAGCCCCAGCATTTT. Together with reference TRBV5-1 and TRBJ1-5, the CDR3 gives the full variable domain: KAGVTQTPRYLIKTRGQQVTLSCSPISGHRSVSWYQQTPGQGLQFLFEYFSETQRNKGNFPGRFSGRQFSNSRSEMNVSTLELGDSALYLCASSLAGDSNQPQHFGDGTRLSIL.

The chain joins TRBV5-1 to TRBJ1-4, with a weak D call TRBD1 (5 bases). The germline V gene has CDR1 SGHRS and CDR2 YFSETQ. Trimming stripped 3 bases from V and 5 bases from J, with 11 bases between. The CDR3 is made up of 14 amino acids. In DNA form, the CDR3 reads TGCGCCAGCAGCTGGGGACTGCTCAATGAAAAACTGTTTTTT. Translation gives CASSWGLLNEKLFF. Filled out from reference TRBV5-1 and TRBJ1-4, the complete variable domain reads KAGVTQTPRYLIKTRGQQVTLSCSPISGHRSVSWYQQTPGQGLQFLFEYFSETQRNKGNFPGRFSGRQFSNSRSEMNVSTLELGDSALYLCASSWGLLNEKLFFGSGTQLSVL.

Here the CDR3 DNA reads TGTGCCAGCAGCGTATCGGGACACTCTGGAAACACCATATATTTT. Its protein is CASSVSGHSGNTIYF. The chain is built from TRBV9 and TRBJ1-3; a possible D gene is TRBD1 (6 bases). The V end lost 1 base, the J end lost 0 bases, and 8 bases lay between the germline ends. Germline CDR1 reads SGDLS; CDR2 reads YYNGEE. This CDR3 is built from 15 residues.

CDR3 in amino acids: CASSSDGEKGSPLHF. The CDR3 nucleotides are TGTGCCAGCAGTTCGGACGGGGAAAAAGGTTCACCCCTCCACTTT. The chain has TRBV7-9 and TRBJ1-6; D is unresolved. V shed 6 bases and J shed 9 bases, with 18 bases lying between them. The germline CDR1 and CDR2 sequences are SEHNR and FQNEAQ (reference sequence). The CDR3 runs to 15 residues.

The sample holds a few counts of this clonotype. This rearrangement joins TRBV12-3 or TRBV12-4 to TRBJ1-5; D call uncertain. The CDR3 length is 14 residues. Trimming pared 1 base from V and 5 bases from J, leaving 9 bases between. The CDR3 DNA follows: TGTGCCAGCAGTTTAGTCAATGGCCATCAGCCCCAGCATTTT. Translated, it gives CASSLVNGHQPQHF.

The V call is TRBV20-1, the J call TRBJ1-1; D unclear. The V gene lost 3 bases and the J gene lost 4 bases, with 9 bases spanning the gap. This CDR3 is built from 12 residues. Germline V CDR1 and CDR2: DFQATT, SNEGSKA (reference sequence). The CDR3 coding sequence is TGCAGTGCTAGTGATAGTGGCACTGAAGCTTTCTTT. The encoded protein is CSASDSGTEAFF.

The chain recombines TRBV6-6 with TRBJ2-5; D may be TRBD2 (6 bases). CDR1 and CDR2 (germline): MNHNY, SVGAGI (reference sequence). The ends were cut back, 2 bases at V and 5 bases at J, with 12 bases in the middle. This CDR3 is 14 amino acids long. This CDR3 reads CASSYPREVETQYF. The CDR3 DNA follows: TGTGCCAGCAGTTACCCCAGGGAGGTTGAGACCCAGTACTTC.

Of note for this clonotype: Being one base from a much bigger clone, this may be a read error. The V gene is TRBV29-1, the J gene TRBJ2-3; 7 positions agree with TRBD1. With the DNA end fitting TRBJ1-5 better, the J assignment may be wrong. The V gene's germline CDR1 is SQVTM and CDR2 ANQGSEA. The CDR3 runs 12 residues. CDR3 protein: CSVEQGTDTQHF. The CDR3 DNA is TGCAGCGTTGAACAGGGGACAGATACGCAGCATTTT.

This clonotype was picked up a small number of times. This chain joins TRBV5-4 and TRBJ2-2, with D tentatively TRBD1 (6 bases). CDR3 length: 15 residues. Looked up from germline, CDR1 is SGHNT and CDR2 is YYREEE (reference sequence). Deletions cut 2 bases from V and 1 base from J, with 9 bases between. The CDR3 region is CASSFSRGNTGELFF. As DNA, the CDR3 is TGTGCCAGCAGCTTTTCCAGGGGGAACACCGGGGAGCTGTTTTTT.

J is TRBJ2-7 and V is TRBV5-1, with D tentatively TRBD2 (5 bases). CDR1 is SGHRS, CDR2 YFSETQ, per germline. V was trimmed by 2 bases and J by 4 bases, leaving 16 bases between them. There are 15 residues in the CDR3. The CDR3 protein is CASSFEEERRYEQYF. The CDR3 DNA reads TGCGCCAGCAGCTTCGAGGAGGAACGGAGATACGAGCAGTACTTC.

This CDR3 reads CASRHRSSSSYNEQFF. As DNA, the CDR3 is TGTGCCAGCAGACACCGGAGCTCTAGCTCCTACAATGAGCAGTTCTTC. The chain is built from TRBV5-6 and TRBJ2-1, with no clear D. The germline V gene encodes CDR1 SGHDT and CDR2 YYEEEE. The V end lost 5 bases, the J end lost 0 bases, and 15 bases lay between the germline ends. The CDR3 length is 16 residues.